This TCR beta chain was captured by sequencing in a study of cytomegalovirus exposure and HLA in healthy donors. Study-level results: Data from an earlier analysis indicated that most TCR beta V segments were productive either about 87% or about 30% of the time.

With 60 Vbeta and 13 Jbeta primers, the PCR was carried out. TCRdb's copy holds only in-frame clones and misses some; the assay was immunoSEQ multiplex PCR. The top ten clones hold roughly 2.3% of a sample with about 150,000 clones, 70% to 90% of them seen once. Between the trimmed V and J ends, which lost 10 bases and 4 bases, there was a span of 22 bases. In germline, CDR1 is LNHDA, CDR2 SQIVND (reference sequence). There are 15 residues in the CDR3. Concerning this clone itself: As yet, its antigen is unknown.

The source is a woman aged 18-35 years in good health and CMV-seronegative. The sample was PBMCs. The chain is built from TRBV19 and TRBJ2-5, with D perhaps matching TRBD2 (6 bases). CDR3 protein: CATRTGGRAGETQYF. The CDR3 DNA is TGTGCCACCCGGACCGGGGGAAGAGCGGGAGAGACCCAGTACTTC.